The 26 T cell receptor beta chains presented below share a single source sample, sequenced in a study of CD4 T cells in relation to SARS-CoV-2 and coronaviruses. Method: immunoSEQ multiplex PCR; TCRdb's copy keeps in-frame clones and lacks some. The data contain some 30,000 clones, about three quarters of them singletons. Their antigens are not known. Before the COVID-19 pandemic, during about 2010-2018, CD4+ T cells were taken from unexposed donors. After roughly 9 days of culture, CD4+ T cells were isolated. The specimen was CD4+ T cells from PBMCs, cultured in vitro. The source is a human donor in good health.

V gene TRBV6-5 combines with J gene TRBJ2-7, with 14 nucleotides matching TRBD2. CDR1 MNHEY and CDR2 SVGAGI come from the germline V gene. With V trimmed by 5 bases and J by 6 bases, 6 bases remained unmatched. The CDR3 has 15 amino acids. The CDR3 region has the DNA TGTGCCAGCAGTCTCGGACTAGCGGGGGGTGTCGAGCAGTACTTC. Translating it yields CASSLGLAGGVEQYF.

The chain has TRBV7-8 and TRBJ2-1, with 10 bases matching TRBD2. The germline V gene has CDR1 SGHVS and CDR2 FQNEAQ. This CDR3 is built from 15 residues. The junction had 5 bases not matched to a gene; V was cut back by 8 bases and J by 1 base. CDR3 residues: CASGGLAFSYNEQFF. As DNA, the CDR3 is TGTGCCAGCGGGGGACTAGCGTTTTCCTACAATGAGCAGTTCTTC.

The chain recombines TRBV7-6 with TRBJ1-1; 7 positions agree with TRBD1. Trimming cost V 5 bases and J 6 bases; bases outside gene matches: 6. This CDR3 region has 13 residues. The germline gives CDR1 SGHVS, CDR2 FNYEAQ. CDR3 coding DNA: TGTGCCAGCAGCCTACCCACAGGGGCTGAAGCTTTCTTT. Amino acid sequence: CASSLPTGAEAFF.

J is TRBJ2-4 and V is TRBV19; 11 nucleotides align to TRBD2. J was trimmed by 3 bases and V by 3 bases; bases with no gene match: 7. This CDR3 is 17 amino acids long. From germline, CDR1 is LNHDA and CDR2 SQIVND (reference sequence). The CDR3 coding sequence is TGTGCCAGTAGTATTCCAACTAGCGGGGGTGTCAAAAACATTCAGTACTTC. This codes for CASSIPTSGGVKNIQYF.

The chain uses TRBV7-2 and TRBJ1-5; possibly TRBD1 for D (5 bases). The germline CDR1 and CDR2 sequences are SGHTA and FQGNSA. This CDR3 contains 15 residues. V lost 4 bases to trimming and J lost 7 bases, with 17 bases between them. CDR3 amino acids: CASSSGSLGEQPQHF. DNA of the CDR3: TGTGCCAGCAGCTCCGGGTCACTAGGGGAACAGCCCCAGCATTTT.

CDR3 amino acids: CASSQSRHEQYF. CDR3 DNA: TGTGCCAGCAGCCAGAGCAGACACGAGCAGTACTTC. This rearrangement joins TRBV3-1 (or the pseudogene TRBV3-2) to TRBJ2-7; no clear D gene. Germline CDR1 reads LGHDT; CDR2 reads YNNKEL (reference sequence). The CDR3 totals 12 residues. The V and J ends lost 3 bases and 5 bases respectively, with 8 bases between them.

In its sample, this clone was seen once. The V and J genes are TRBV5-4 and TRBJ2-7; weak D call: TRBD2 (6 bases). The ends were cut back, 4 bases at V and 0 bases at J, with 11 bases in the middle. The CDR3 is 14 residues long. Germline values: CDR1 SGHNT, CDR2 YYREEE (reference sequence). CDR3 loop: CASSQDYLSYEQYF. The CDR3 nucleotides are TGTGCCAGCAGCCAGGACTACCTCTCCTACGAGCAGTACTTC. The complete variable domain, with remaining parts taken from reference TRBV5-4 and TRBJ2-7, reads ETGVTQSPTHLIKTRGQQVTLRCSSQSGHNTVSWYQQALGQGPQFIFQYYREEENGRGNFPPRFSGLQFPNYSSELNVNALELDDSALYLCASSQDYLSYEQYFGPGTRLTVT.

The CDR3: CASSLSVYAEAFF. Written as DNA, the CDR3 is TGTGCCAGCAGCTTATCGGTGTACGCTGAAGCTTTCTTT. This chain joins TRBV7-6 and TRBJ1-1, with unresolved D. The CDR3 runs to 13 residues. V lost 2 bases to trimming and J lost 6 bases, with 10 bases between them. In germline, CDR1 is SGHVS, CDR2 FNYEAQ.

This chain joins TRBV2 and TRBJ2-7; TRBD2 agrees at 8 bases. V lost 0 bases, J lost 2 bases, and 3 bases stayed unmatched. The CDR3 runs to 15 residues. Germline loops: CDR1 SNHLY, CDR2 FYNNEI. Written as DNA, the CDR3 is TGTGCCAGCAGTGAAGCTAGCGGGAATGCCTACGAGCAGTACTTC. This codes for CASSEASGNAYEQYF.

The chain uses TRBV11-2 and TRBJ2-7; TRBD2 matches 7 bases. The length of the CDR3 is 16 residues. In germline, CDR1 is SGHAT, CDR2 FQNNGV. J gave up 0 bases and V 4 bases, and 9 bases lay outside the gene matches. The CDR3 DNA is TGTGCCAGCAGCTACGGGGGGACCCAGCGCTCCTACGAGCAGTACTTC. This sequence encodes CASSYGGTQRSYEQYF. Variable domain in full (rest from reference TRBV11-2 and TRBJ2-7): EAGVAQSPRYKIIEKRQSVAFWCNPISGHATLYWYQQILGQGPKLLIQFQNNGVVDDSQLPKDRFSAERLKGVDSTLKIQPAKLEDSAVYLCASSYGGTQRSYEQYFGPGTRLTVT.

The V and J genes are TRBV6-5 and TRBJ2-6; D ambiguous. The CDR3 contains 13 residues. Between the trimmed V and J ends, which lost 5 bases and 4 bases, there was a span of 6 bases. Germline V gene sequence: CDR1 MNHEY, CDR2 SVGAGI. This CDR3 reads CASSSTGANVLTF. CDR3 nucleotides: TGTGCCAGCAGTAGTACCGGGGCCAACGTCCTGACTTTC.

This clone came up once. The V call is TRBV19, the J call TRBJ1-3; a weak D match, TRBD1 (5 bases). The CDR3 is 17 residues long. Per germline, CDR1 LNHDA and CDR2 SQIVND (reference sequence). The V and J ends lost 3 bases and 4 bases respectively, with 19 bases between them. The CDR3 sequence: CASSILGQIPAGNTIYF. In DNA, the CDR3 is TGTGCCAGTAGTATTCTGGGGCAGATCCCCGCCGGAAACACCATATATTTT.

The chain employs TRBV18 and TRBJ1-4; TRBD1 aligns across 9 bases. Germline loops: CDR1 KGHSH, CDR2 LQKENI. With 4 bases clipped from V and 3 bases from J, the junction kept 3 bases outside the gene matches. CDR3 length: 15 amino acids. This CDR3 is CASSLDRGSNEKLFF. The CDR3 nucleotides are TGTGCCAGCTCACTGGACAGGGGTTCTAATGAAAAACTGTTTTTT.

This chain joins TRBV7-2 and TRBJ2-7, with 9 positions matching TRBD1. Germline assignment: CDR1 SGHTA and CDR2 FQGNSA. This CDR3 is 17 amino acids long. Trimming took 2 bases from V and 2 from J; bases not matched to a gene: 10. The CDR3, as DNA: TGTGCCAGCAGCTTAAGGCTTGGTCGGGACAGGGCCTACGAGCAGTACTTC. Translated, it gives CASSLRLGRDRAYEQYF.

J is TRBJ1-1 and V is TRBV7-9; tentative D call: TRBD1 (6 bases). The CDR3 sequence is 14 residues long. V lost 4 bases and J 1 base, leaving 10 bases between the germline ends. CDR1 SEHNR and CDR2 FQNEAQ come from the germline V gene (reference sequence). DNA of the CDR3: TGTGCCAGCAGCTCCTTGACAGGGAACACTGAAGCTTTCTTT. Translation gives CASSSLTGNTEAFF.

V and J are TRBV7-2 and TRBJ2-3; 8 bases map to TRBD1. CDR3 length: 16 amino acids. V lost 1 base, J lost 3 bases, and 6 bases stayed unmatched. Germline CDR1 and CDR2: SGHTA and FQGNSA. The CDR3 here is CASSLETGVITDTQYF. As DNA, the CDR3 is TGTGCCAGCAGCTTAGAGACAGGGGTCATAACAGATACGCAGTATTTT.

This clone was picked up one time. This chain links TRBV19 with TRBJ2-2, with D perhaps TRBD2 (5 bases). CDR1 and CDR2 from the germline V gene are LNHDA and SQIVND (reference sequence). The CDR3 has 14 residues. V was clipped by 4 bases and J by 7 bases, with 13 bases between them. The CDR3 DNA reads as TGTGCCAGTAGTACCCTAACAAGCGGCGGGGAGCTGTTTTTT. Translating it yields CASSTLTSGGELFF.

Only a few counts were recorded for this clone. The V gene is TRBV4-2, the J gene TRBJ2-1, with 8 bases that match TRBD2. Germline-derived CDR1 and CDR2 are LGHNA and YNFKEQ. This CDR3 contains 16 residues. Unmatched junction bases numbered 8, after V lost 0 bases and J lost 7 bases. CDR3 coding DNA: TGTGCCAGCAGCCAAGAGGAACGGGAGGGTTGGAATGAGCAGTTCTTC. As protein: CASSQEEREGWNEQFF.

This chain uses TRBV10-1 with TRBJ2-3, with D tentatively TRBD2 (6 bases). The CDR3 has 20 amino acids. Germline V lookup: CDR1 WNHNN, CDR2 SYGVQD (reference sequence). V was pared by 7 bases and J by 2 bases, with 31 bases between. As DNA, the CDR3 is TGCGCCAGCACTTCCAAACCCAAAAACCGGGGGAGGTCTCACACAGATACGCAGTATTTT. Translated, it gives CASTSKPKNRGRSHTDTQYF.

The CDR3 DNA sequence: TGTGCCTGGAGTACCGGTCAGAATTCACCCCTCCACTTT. It specifies CAWSTGQNSPLHF. This chain joins TRBV30 and TRBJ1-6; D uncertain. The CDR3 contains 13 residues. V was clipped by 2 bases and J by 7 bases, with 9 bases between them. CDR1 and CDR2 (germline): GTSNPN, SVGIG (reference sequence).

The chain carries TRBV3-1 (or the pseudogene TRBV3-2) and TRBJ2-1; TRBD2 matches at 7 bases. This CDR3 has 15 residues. CDR1 is LGHDT and CDR2 is YNNKEL in the germline V gene (reference sequence). The junction had 3 bases not matched to a gene; V was cut back by 3 bases and J by 1 base. The CDR3 loop is CASSQQGGSYNEQFF. The CDR3 DNA follows: TGTGCCAGCAGCCAGCAGGGAGGGTCCTACAATGAGCAGTTCTTC.

The chain is built from TRBV6-5 and TRBJ1-4, with TRBD1 identical over 9 bases. The germline CDR1 and CDR2 sequences are MNHEY and SVGAGI. V lost 6 bases to trimming and J lost 6 bases; unmatched junction nucleotides: 8. The CDR3 totals 15 residues. This chain's CDR3 is CASSDNTGGDEKLFF. The CDR3 nucleotides are TGTGCCAGCAGCGATAACACAGGGGGCGATGAAAAACTGTTTTTT.

Only one count was recorded for this clone. The chain carries TRBV19 and TRBJ1-5; 9 bases are shared with TRBD1. There are 15 residues in the CDR3. Germline CDR1 LNHDA, CDR2 SQIVND (reference sequence). J lost 2 bases, V lost 4 bases, and 3 bases had no gene match. The CDR3 protein is CASSTGTGRNQPQHF. The CDR3 coding sequence is TGTGCCAGTAGTACCGGGACAGGGCGCAATCAGCCCCAGCATTTT.

This CDR3 is CASSPQTLSTNEKLFF. CDR3 DNA: TGTGCCAGCTCACCCCAGACACTGTCGACTAATGAAAAACTGTTTTTT. The V and J genes are TRBV18 and TRBJ1-4; D unresolved. CDR3 size: 16 residues. The germline CDR1 and CDR2 sequences are KGHSH and LQKENI. V lost 3 bases to trimming and J lost 2 bases, with 13 bases between them.

This rearrangement joins TRBV10-3 to TRBJ2-7; D possibly corresponds to TRBD1 (6 bases). Trimming took off 3 bases at V and 5 bases at J, with 8 bases between the two ends. CDR1 and CDR2 from the germline V gene are ENHRY and SYGVKD. This CDR3 has 12 amino acids. CDR3 loop: CAISDTGNEQYF. The CDR3 nucleotides are TGTGCCATCAGTGACACAGGGAACGAGCAGTACTTC.

V gene TRBV7-2 combines with J gene TRBJ2-7; 10 bases align to TRBD1. The CDR3 runs 13 residues. Germline assignment: CDR1 SGHTA and CDR2 FQGNSA. J lost 7 bases, V lost 4 bases, and 4 bases had no gene match. In DNA form, the CDR3 reads TGTGCCAGCAGCTCGGACAGGGGGGGAGAGCAGTACTTC. This sequence encodes CASSSDRGGEQYF.